The source of this T cell receptor beta chain is a study of response to subunit inactivated influenza vaccine. As to this clonotype: Its antigen is still unknown.

Study-wide results and limits: The authors proposed limited new T cell recruitment per seasonal influenza vaccination.

Using its own MiXCR run on the RT-PCR reads, TCRdb lists one record per CDR3 protein. The data show some 640,000 distinct CDR3 sequences, more than 11% seen once. The sequence was obtained from a man in his fifties who received an inactivated influenza vaccine. The source material was PBMCs from blood, sampled approximately 15 days before vaccination.

CDR3 protein: CASARDPTNEQFF. The CDR3 DNA reads TGTGCCAGCGCGCGGGACCCTACGAATGAGCAGTTCTTC. The chain combines TRBV12-3 or TRBV12-4 with TRBJ2-1; maybe TRBD2 (6 bases). CDR3 length equals 13 residues. The ends were cut back, 8 bases at V and 7 bases at J, with 15 bases in the middle.